The present entry profiles one T cell receptor (beta chain) with its context. No antigen is known for it. In the PCR, 60 Vbeta and 13 Jbeta primers were used. Clones were sequenced by immunoSEQ multiplex PCR, and TCRdb holds only the in-frame ones, with some missing. The sample includes some 110,000 clones, approximately 80% of them seen just once. CDR1 is SGHRS and CDR2 is YFSETQ in the germline V gene. Trimming removed 3 bases from V and 6 bases from J; junction bases left unmatched: 12. The CDR3 sequence is 16 residues long. The data belong to a study of cytomegalovirus exposure and HLA in healthy donors. Findings and caveats of the study: The authors later linked a missense DCLRE1C variant to TCR beta V- and J-gene trimming.

Sequencing used PBMCs. The chain links TRBV5-1 to TRBJ2-1; 7 bases align to TRBD2. This sequence originates from a woman under 30 in good health and CMV-seropositive. CDR3: CASSSGVPSGSNEQFF. The DNA for the CDR3 is TGCGCCAGCAGCTCGGGGGTGCCTAGCGGAAGCAATGAGCAGTTCTTC.